The entry that follows covers one TCR beta chain sequence. This clone occurred a few times. The antigen it recognizes is unknown. Per-base qualities were not stored, and no clone one base away is much larger. Libraries came from the immunoSEQ multiplex PCR assay. The multiplex PCR relied on a mix of 60 forward primers for TCR Vbeta segments and 13 reverse primers for TCR Jbeta segments. The CDR3 region of rearranged TCR beta genes was amplified from genomic DNA with a multiplex PCR assay. The Illumina HiSeq System was used to sequence the amplified TCR beta libraries as 87-base-pair reads. Concerning the study's data processing: A later analysis counted 65 million to 90 million unique TCR beta chains across the 650 to 700 repertoires, and roughly 11 million of these chains were shared by at least two donors. Raw reads were error-corrected and collapsed into unique sequences by a nearest-neighbor algorithm in which closely related sequences were merged to remove PCR and sequencing errors. Alignment of CDR3 sequences to IMGT reference sequences was used to assign V, D and J gene segments. For a sequence to be retained, a match of at least six nucleotides was required to both a V gene segment and a J gene segment. Rearrangements were called productive when the CDR3 lacked stop codons and stayed in frame with V and J; all others were non-productive. CDR3 was defined according to IMGT convention as the region running from the second conserved V-encoded cysteine to the conserved J-encoded phenylalanine. In an earlier analysis of around 540 of the donors, sequences lacking an unambiguous match to a single V gene segment were excluded. In an earlier analysis of a few hundred of the donors, V segments were called functional above 56.7% productive rearrangements and were called segregating when the between-donor standard deviation exceeded 5%. A statistical classification framework was built to diagnose cytomegalovirus status from the catalog of TCR beta chain sequences. In a later analysis, V and J genes were assigned by comparing TCR nucleotide sequences against IMGT/GENE-DB human TR gene sequences. A later analysis assigned CDR3 sequences and most-parsimonious VDJ recombination scenarios with the TCRdist pipeline. A later analysis defined each TCR beta chain by its CDR3 amino acid sequence plus V-gene family, and excluded reads lacking a unique V-gene family. In a later analysis, approximately 640 highly shared, low-generation-probability nucleotide sequences were removed to address suspected cross-contamination and a sequencing artifact. In a later analysis, a clonal expansion index was calculated for each public chain from normalized within-repertoire ranks of inferred template counts. Generation probabilities in a later analysis came from a VDJ recombination model fitted to out-of-frame rearrangements, and those results were checked against IGoR. A later analysis scored TCR-TCR, TCR-HLA and TCR-CMV co-occurrence with hypergeometric tests, applying a repertoire-size bias correction to TCR pairs. A later analysis estimated false discovery rates by permuting HLA or CMV assignments 20 times. In a later analysis, co-occurring TCRs were grouped using DBSCAN, and TCRdist sequence similarity was added for clustering within HLA-allele-positive subsets. Repertoires with fewer than 30,000 or more than 120,000 public chains were left out of co-occurrence clustering, as were five repertoires with anomalous nucleotide sharing. Here the immuneACCESS table is served through TCRdb, limited to in-frame sequences with V and J called. Missing clones are a known gap in these copies; in checked studies unresolved V genes cover under half, and the rest lacks a known reason. V, J and clone size reflect that table, while D and trimming were determined from the DNA. Here the sample has approximately 110,000 clones; 79% occur a single time. Around 3% of the sample comes from the top ten.

The cohort was made up of 666 healthy bone marrow donors. All cohort members were sampled while nominally healthy, although unrecorded immune exposures were likely present. The donor tested CMV seronegative and was one of the 352 seronegative cohort members. A peripheral blood sample was provided by each donor, and peripheral blood mononuclear cells were used for TCR beta sequencing. Genomic DNA extraction from the blood cell samples was performed with the Qiagen DNeasy Blood Extraction Kit. The sample comes from a study of cytomegalovirus exposure and HLA in healthy donors (dated by TCRdb to the late 2010s). Regarding the study in general: In an earlier analysis of 450 to 750 of the donors, 276 Gb of sequence data and approximately 120 million unique TCR beta sequences from 180 million or so T cells were reported. An early release covering roughly 600 HLA-typed donors comprised 250 to 350 gigabases of sequencing data and roughly 86 million unique TCR sequences. The genetic ancestry cluster associated with self-reported Caucasian donors included over 65% of the 300 to 400 genotyped donors. The study aimed to test whether cataloging public T cell receptors could reveal signatures of past pathogen exposure. The study used immunosequencing to profile the T cell repertoires of hundreds of subjects and linked those repertoires to cytomegalovirus serostatus. In addition to the first cohort of hundreds of subjects, a separate validation cohort of around 110 different subjects was used. High-throughput TCR immunosequencing, statistical association of individual TCRs with disease status, and machine learning were combined to predict cytomegalovirus infection status. To study patterns of TCR occurrence, a later analysis re-analyzed previously published TCR beta repertoires from under 750 donors and added high-resolution HLA genotyping. Rather than using new phenotypic data, the later analysis identified candidate immune exposures from TCR beta sequences and from how often those sequences occurred across donors. An earlier analysis of approximately 580 of the donors used high-throughput TCR beta sequencing to judge whether each TCR beta V gene segment behaved as functional or pseudogenic. Donor age, sex, ethnicity and CMV serostatus were compiled alongside the repertoire data. A later genetic analysis used genome-wide SNP genotypes for about 65% of the 666 donors, treating that subset as a discovery cohort. All discovery cohort repertoires had been generated on a single sequencing platform. Both class I and class II loci were covered by HLA typing, at four-digit resolution. The number of typed donors differed by locus: about 620-630 for A, B, C, DRB1 and DQB1; approximately 520 for DQA1; approximately 610 for DPA1; and approximately 450 for DPB1. Because of strong linkage in the cohort, roughly five DR-DQ haplotypes were treated as single units for association and clustering. Across some 400 genotyped donors of the cohort, an average of about 240,000 unique TCR beta nucleotide sequences per donor were sequenced, and roughly a sixth of those sequences were non-productive.

Per the germline V gene, MDHEN is the CDR1 and SYDVKM is the CDR2. Trimming costs V 2 bases and J 0 bases, and their ends lie 7 bases apart. Counted from cysteine to phenylalanine, this CDR3 has 14 amino acids. The read is trimmed to its CDR3 DNA, 42 bases read in frame from base 1. Overall results and qualifications from the work: According to a later analysis, TCR association rates differed among HLA loci, with DRB1 alleles showing the most associated TCRs and HLA-C alleles showing the fewest. In a later genetic analysis, fewer N-insertions in productive TCRs were reported among donors in an Asian-associated ancestry cluster than the approximately 630-donor mean. A further reported finding was that TCR beta sequences accurately predicted the HLA-A and HLA-B alleles for most subjects in the first cohort. Linkage disequilibrium might explain the correlated functional status among segregating V segments, but an unknown experimental factor could not be excluded. The 87-base-pair reads could not distinguish some IMGT-functional V segments, including TRBV6-2 and TRBV6-3, so those segments were excluded. The study listed 150 to 200 TCR beta chains as associated with cytomegalovirus. In vitro tests confirmed that a few of the cytomegalovirus-associated TCR beta chains recognize cytomegalovirus antigens. According to the authors, the approach could potentially be generalized to other disease states and immunological phenotypes. In a later analysis, HLA-associated TCR beta chains showed more clonal expansion and lower generation probabilities than non-associated chains that were equally common. An association between a missense DCLRE1C variant and V-gene and J-gene trimming of TCR beta chains was found in a later genetic analysis and replicated in an independent cohort. Roughly 15 rarely observed V segments, including chromosome 9 orphons, were excluded from the earlier analysis of several hundred of the donors because counts were too low. Most CMV-associated TCR beta chains appeared to be HLA-restricted in a later analysis, and the HLA associations seemed to be driven largely by CMV exposure. Sequencing depth was assumed to be roughly uniform across donors in the presence/absence analyses, though that assumption may not hold. The cohort was sequenced for TCR beta chains only, and without alpha or paired-chain data the features that could be detected were limited. For the cohort, immune exposure information was limited to CMV serostatus. In a later analysis, 16,951 TCR beta sequences were associated with specific HLA alleles at a false discovery rate of 0.05. A group of highly shared sequence variants was considered likely to be a technical artifact of the sequencing pipeline. A later analysis reported that several top co-occurrence clusters appeared linked to parvovirus B19, influenza, CMV and Epstein-Barr virus. Most TCR sequences were seen in very few donors, while some public TCRs were found in many individuals. Broadly in line with IMGT annotations, most TCR beta V segments showed up in productive rearrangements about 87% or about 30% of the time in an earlier analysis of 587 of the donors. Because HLA typing was missing for some donors at each locus, association tests included only the typed subset. The classifier was reported to diagnose cytomegalovirus status with high specificity and sensitivity in both the original cohort and the validation cohort. When HLA alleles, especially DR and DQ, strongly co-occurred, TCR associations were difficult to assign to individual alleles.

Material: PBMCs. This sequence uses TRBV28 and TRBJ1-1; TRBD1 is perhaps the D gene, given 6 matching bases. This TCR came from a woman in her thirties or forties in good health and CMV-seronegative. The CDR3 is CASSLGQMNTEAFF. The DNA sequence is TGTGCCAGCAGTTTAGGACAGATGAACACTGAAGCTTTCTTT.